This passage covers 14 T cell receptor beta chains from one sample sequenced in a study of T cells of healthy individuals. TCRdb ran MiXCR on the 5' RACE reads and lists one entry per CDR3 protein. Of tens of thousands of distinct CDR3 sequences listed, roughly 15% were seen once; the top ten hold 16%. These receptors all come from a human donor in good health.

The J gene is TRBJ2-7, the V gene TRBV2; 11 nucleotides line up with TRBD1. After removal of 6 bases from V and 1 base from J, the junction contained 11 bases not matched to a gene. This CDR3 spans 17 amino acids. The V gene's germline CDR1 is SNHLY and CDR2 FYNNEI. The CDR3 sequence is CASRPNPGTGGSYEQYF. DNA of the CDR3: TGTGCCAGCAGACCTAATCCCGGGACAGGGGGGTCCTACGAGCAGTACTTC.

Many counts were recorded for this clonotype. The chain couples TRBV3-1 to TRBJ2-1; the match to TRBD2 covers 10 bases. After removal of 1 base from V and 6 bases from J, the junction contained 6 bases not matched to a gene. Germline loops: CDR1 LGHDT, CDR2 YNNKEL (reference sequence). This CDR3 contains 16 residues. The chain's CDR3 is CASSQGAGGRFNEQFF. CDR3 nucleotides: TGTGCCAGCAGCCAAGGAGCGGGGGGGCGGTTCAATGAGCAGTTCTTC.

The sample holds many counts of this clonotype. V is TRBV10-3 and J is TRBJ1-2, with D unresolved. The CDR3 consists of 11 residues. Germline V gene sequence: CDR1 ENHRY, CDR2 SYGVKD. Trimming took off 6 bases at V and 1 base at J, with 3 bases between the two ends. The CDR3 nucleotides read TGTGCCATCAGGGGTAACTATGGCTACACCTTC. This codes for CAIRGNYGYTF.

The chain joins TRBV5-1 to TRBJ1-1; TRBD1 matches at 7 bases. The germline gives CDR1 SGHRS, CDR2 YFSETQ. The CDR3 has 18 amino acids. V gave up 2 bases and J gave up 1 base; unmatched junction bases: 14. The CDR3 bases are TGCGCCAGCAGCTTTCAAGGGGGCGGGATGGGTCGGAACACTGAAGCTTTCTTT. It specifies CASSFQGGGMGRNTEAFF.

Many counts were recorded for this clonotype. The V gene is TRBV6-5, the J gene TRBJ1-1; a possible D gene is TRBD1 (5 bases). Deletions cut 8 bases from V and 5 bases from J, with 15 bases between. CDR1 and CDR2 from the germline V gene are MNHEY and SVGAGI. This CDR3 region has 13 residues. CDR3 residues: CASLLGDGTEAFF. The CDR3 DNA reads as TGTGCCAGCCTCTTGGGGGACGGAACTGAAGCTTTCTTT.

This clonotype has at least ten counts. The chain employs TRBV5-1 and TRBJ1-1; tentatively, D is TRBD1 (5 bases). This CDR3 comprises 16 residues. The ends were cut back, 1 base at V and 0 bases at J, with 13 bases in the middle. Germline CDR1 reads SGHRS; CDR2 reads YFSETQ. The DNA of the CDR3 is TGCGCCAGCAGCTTGTTCAGGGCCGGGATGAACACTGAAGCTTTCTTT. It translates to CASSLFRAGMNTEAFF. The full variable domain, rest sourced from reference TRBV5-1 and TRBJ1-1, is KAGVTQTPRYLIKTRGQQVTLSCSPISGHRSVSWYQQTPGQGLQFLFEYFSETQRNKGNFPGRFSGRQFSNSRSEMNVSTLELGDSALYLCASSLFRAGMNTEAFFGQGTRLTVV.

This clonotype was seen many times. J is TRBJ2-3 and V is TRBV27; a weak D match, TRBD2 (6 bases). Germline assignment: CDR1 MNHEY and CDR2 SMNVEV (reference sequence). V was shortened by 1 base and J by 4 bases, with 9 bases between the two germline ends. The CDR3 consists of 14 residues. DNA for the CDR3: TGTGCCAGCAGTTTATTTCCGGGAGCAGATACGCAGTATTTT. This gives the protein CASSLFPGADTQYF.

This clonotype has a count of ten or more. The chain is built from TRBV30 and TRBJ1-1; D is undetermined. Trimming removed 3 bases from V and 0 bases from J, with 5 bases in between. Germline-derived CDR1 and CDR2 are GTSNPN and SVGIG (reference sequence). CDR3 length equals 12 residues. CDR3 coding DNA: TGTGCCTGGAGGTACATGAACACTGAAGCTTTCTTT. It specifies CAWRYMNTEAFF.

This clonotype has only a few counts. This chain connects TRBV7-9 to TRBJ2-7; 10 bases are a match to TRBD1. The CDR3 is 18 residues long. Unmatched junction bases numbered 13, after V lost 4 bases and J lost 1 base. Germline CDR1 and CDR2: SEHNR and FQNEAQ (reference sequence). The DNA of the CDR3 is TGTGCCAGCAGCTCCTTACCGAGAGGACAGGGGGTATCCTACGAGCAGTACTTC. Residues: CASSSLPRGQGVSYEQYF.

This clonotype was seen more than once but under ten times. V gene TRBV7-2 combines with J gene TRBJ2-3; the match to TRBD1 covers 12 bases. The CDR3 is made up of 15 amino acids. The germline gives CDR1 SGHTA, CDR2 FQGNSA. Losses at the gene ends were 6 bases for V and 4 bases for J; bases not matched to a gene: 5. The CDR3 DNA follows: TGTGCCAGCAGAGGGGACAGGGGGCCAGCAGATACGCAGTATTTT. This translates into CASRGDRGPADTQYF. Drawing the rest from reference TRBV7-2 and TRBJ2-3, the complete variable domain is GAGVSQSPSNKVTEKGKDVELRCDPISGHTALYWYRQSLGQGLEFLIYFQGNSAPDKSGLPSDRFSAERTGGSVSTLTIQRTQQEDSAVYLCASRGDRGPADTQYFGPGTRLTVL.

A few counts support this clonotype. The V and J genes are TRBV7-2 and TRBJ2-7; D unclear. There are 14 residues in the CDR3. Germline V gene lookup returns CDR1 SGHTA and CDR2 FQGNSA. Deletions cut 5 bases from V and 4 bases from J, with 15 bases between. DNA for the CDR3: TGTGCCAGCAGCCCAGAGGTATGGAAGTACGAGCAGTACTTC. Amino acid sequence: CASSPEVWKYEQYF.

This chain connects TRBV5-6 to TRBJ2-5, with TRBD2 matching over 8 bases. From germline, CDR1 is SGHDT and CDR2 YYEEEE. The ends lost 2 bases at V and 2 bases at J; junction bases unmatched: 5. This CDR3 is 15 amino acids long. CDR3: CASSLGGGLQETQYF. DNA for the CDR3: TGTGCCAGCAGCTTAGGCGGGGGGCTTCAAGAGACCCAGTACTTC.

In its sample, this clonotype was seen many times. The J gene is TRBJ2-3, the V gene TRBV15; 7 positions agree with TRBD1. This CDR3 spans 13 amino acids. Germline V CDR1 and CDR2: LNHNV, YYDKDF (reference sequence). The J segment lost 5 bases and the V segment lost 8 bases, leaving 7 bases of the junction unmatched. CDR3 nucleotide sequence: TGTGCCACCTCACTAGGGGGCGAAGATACGCAGTATTTT. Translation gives CATSLGGEDTQYF.

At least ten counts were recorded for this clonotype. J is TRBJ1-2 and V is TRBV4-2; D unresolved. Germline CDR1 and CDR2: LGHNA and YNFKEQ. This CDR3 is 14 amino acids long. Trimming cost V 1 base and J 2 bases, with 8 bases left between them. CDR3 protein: CASSQVDGNYGYTF. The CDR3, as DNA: TGTGCCAGCAGCCAAGTCGATGGGAACTATGGCTACACCTTC.